The rows below give T cell receptor beta chains drawn from one sample of a study of technical replicates of blood from a handful of donors. Assay: immunoSEQ multiplex PCR; the TCRdb copy retains only in-frame clones and omits some. The sample has roughly 71,000 clones, about 94% seen once. Material: T cells isolated from PBMCs. Source of these receptors: a human donor in good health. Each CDR3 is given with its conserved first and last residue. Each record gives: J gene, D gene, clone size, CDR3 length, V gene, CDR3 DNA, CDR3 protein. A D gene is named only where the DNA matches it firmly. Size values are once, few and many counts, or a class for expanded clones, and some rows have none.

TRBJ2-1,.,.,17,TRBV11-3,TGTGCCAGCAGCTTAGATTCCGGGGGTATCTCCTACAATGAGCAGTTCTTC,CASSLDSGGISYNEQFF
TRBJ1-1,.,.,14,TRBV4-1,TGCGCCAGCAGACTGCACAGGGCCGGGACTGAAGCTTTCTTT,CASRLHRAGTEAFF
TRBJ1-5,.,.,15,TRBV30,TGTGCCTGGAGTGTATCGGGGGGTTTTAATCAGCCCCAGCATTTT,CAWSVSGGFNQPQHF
TRBJ2-3,.,.,12,TRBV30,TGTGCCTGGAGCGACGACTATGATACGCAGTATTTT,CAWSDDYDTQYF
TRBJ2-1,.,.,17,TRBV28,TGTGCCAGCAGTTCTCAGGACTCACCACTGGGCTACAATGAGCAGTTCTTC,CASSSQDSPLGYNEQFF
TRBJ2-7,.,.,13,TRBV6-5,TGTGCCAGCAGTTATGGCCACTCCTACGAGCAGTACTTC,CASSYGHSYEQYF
TRBJ2-3,.,.,14,TRBV30,TGTGCCTGGAGGGCGATAGCTTCCACAGATACGCAGTATTTT,CAWRAIASTDTQYF
TRBJ2-7,TRBD2,.,13,TRBV27,TGTGCCAGCAGCGGACTAGCGGCCTACGAGCAGTACTTC,CASSGLAAYEQYF
TRBJ2-7,TRBD2,.,15,TRBV4-1,TGCGCCAGCAGCCAAACTAGCGCCAACTCCTACGAGCAGTACTTC,CASSQTSANSYEQYF
TRBJ2-2,TRBD1,.,15,TRBV27,TGTGCCAGCAGTTGGACAGGGGGCAACACCGGGGAGCTGTTTTTT,CASSWTGGNTGELFF
TRBJ2-1,TRBD2,.,18,TRBV30,TGTGCCTGGAGTGCTCTCGGACTAGCGGGAGGGCCGGGCAATGAGCAGTTCTTC,CAWSALGLAGGPGNEQFF
TRBJ1-5,.,.,15,TRBV9,TGTGCCAGCAGCGCCAATCAGGCCTCCAATCAGCCCCAGCATTTT,CASSANQASNQPQHF
TRBJ2-5,.,.,14,TRBV4-3,TGCGCCAGCACAGGGGTTGGGGGGGAAGAGACCCAGTACTTC,CASTGVGGEETQYF
TRBJ1-5,.,.,12,TRBV7-2,TGTGCCAGCAGCTACATGAATCAGCCCCAGCATTTT,CASSYMNQPQHF
TRBJ1-2,TRBD1,.,13,TRBV7-3,TGTGCCAGCAGCTGGGACAGGAACTATGGCTACACCTTC,CASSWDRNYGYTF
TRBJ1-3,.,.,14,TRBV19,TGTGCCAGTAGTATAGCCAGCTCTGGAAACACCATATATTTT,CASSIASSGNTIYF
TRBJ2-5,.,.,10,TRBV28,TGTGCCAGCAGCCGGGAGACCCAGTACTTC,CASSRETQYF
TRBJ1-3,.,.,13,TRBV5-4,TGTGCCAGCAGCGGGGGACTTGGAAACACCATATATTTT,CASSGGLGNTIYF
TRBJ2-2,TRBD2,.,15,TRBV6-1,TGTGCCAGCATTAGACTAGCGGGAGGAGCCGGGGAGCTGTTTTTT,CASIRLAGGAGELFF
TRBJ1-1,.,.,14,TRBV30,TGTGCCTGGAGTGTCCGACAGCTATACACTGAAGCTTTCTTT,CAWSVRQLYTEAFF
TRBJ2-1,TRBD2,.,15,TRBV5-1,TGCGCCAGCAGCTTGGTCCTAGCGGGATCCAATGAGCAGTTCTTC,CASSLVLAGSNEQFF
TRBJ2-1,.,.,12,TRBV5-6,TGTGCCAGCAGCTCGACAGTTTATGAGCAGTTCTTC,CASSSTVYEQFF
TRBJ2-7,TRBD2,once,13,TRBV15,TGTGCCACCAGCCTAGCGGGAGCCTACGAGCAGTACTTC,CATSLAGAYEQYF
TRBJ2-7,TRBD1,.,15,TRBV28,TGTGCCAGCAGTTTTTTTGGACAGGGACACTACGAGCAGTACTTC,CASSFFGQGHYEQYF
TRBJ1-1,TRBD1,.,15,TRBV9,TGTGCCAGCAGCGTTACGGGACAGACCAACACTGAAGCTTTCTTT,CASSVTGQTNTEAFF
TRBJ2-1,TRBD2,.,15,TRBV11-3,TGTGCCAGCAGCTTACTGTCTAGCGGGTACAATGAGCAGTTCTTC,CASSLLSSGYNEQFF
TRBJ2-7,TRBD2,.,16,TRBV7-8,TGTGCCAGCAGCTTAGGACTAGCGGGCACCTCCTACGAGCAGTACTTC,CASSLGLAGTSYEQYF
TRBJ1-2,.,.,10,TRBV30,TGTGCCTGGAGTGTTAAACAGGTCTTCTTC,CAWSVKQVFF
TRBJ1-1,.,.,13,TRBV19,TGTGCCAGTAGTTCGGGTCTGAACACTGAAGCTTTCTTT,CASSSGLNTEAFF
TRBJ1-2,.,once,14,TRBV15,TGTGCCACCAGCAGAGACTGGACACACCATGGCTACACCTTC,CATSRDWTHHGYTF
TRBJ1-1,.,.,15,TRBV27,TGTGCCAGCAGTTTAGAGGGGGACATGAACACTGAAGCTTTCTTT,CASSLEGDMNTEAFF
TRBJ2-2,.,.,16,TRBV27,TGTGCCAGCAGGCTTTCACCGGGACTTGACACCGGGGAGCTGTTTTTT,CASRLSPGLDTGELFF